This entry features one TCR beta chain sequence. The antigen remains undetermined. The data are from a study of T cells in Graves' hyperthyroidism and ophthalmopathy. Findings and caveats of the study: The model's output predicted ophthalmopathy at a median of about 5.9 months prior to onset. In the blood, most expanded thyroid clonotypes above 0.001 appeared as well.

From RNA transcripts, TCR beta CDR3 regions were amplified. HTBI primers drove first-round RT-PCR of the TCR CDR3. TCRdb reprocessed the multiplex PCR reads via MiXCR and lists one record per CDR3 protein. The sample has about 840,000 distinct CDR3 sequences, approximately 40% seen once; the top ten hold about 9%. The junction had 10 bases not matched to a gene; V was cut back by 3 bases and J by 3 bases. The CDR3 extends over 16 amino acids. Per germline, CDR1 SGHDN and CDR2 FVKESK. Across 18 months, stable Graves' hyperthyroidism was marked by no progression to ophthalmopathy. Sequences were obtained from blood. The rearrangement uses TRBV14 and TRBJ2-7, with 8 positions matching TRBD1. This receptor was obtained from a young man with Graves' hyperthyroidism. CDR3 coding DNA: TGTGCCAGCAGCCAGTCAGCTTGGACAGGGAGCTACGAGCAGTACTTC. This sequence encodes CASSQSAWTGSYEQYF.